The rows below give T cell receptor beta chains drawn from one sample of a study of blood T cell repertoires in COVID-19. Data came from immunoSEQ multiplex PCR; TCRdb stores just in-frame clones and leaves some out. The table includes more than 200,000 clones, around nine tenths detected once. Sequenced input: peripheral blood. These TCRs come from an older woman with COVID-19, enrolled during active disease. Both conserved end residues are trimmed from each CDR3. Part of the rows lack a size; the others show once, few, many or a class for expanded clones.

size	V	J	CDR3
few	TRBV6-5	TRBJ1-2	ASSYGRQDYGYT
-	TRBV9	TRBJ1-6	ASSPLDTYNSPLH
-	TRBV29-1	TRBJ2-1	SATGLAGYNEQF
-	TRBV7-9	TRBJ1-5	ASSLAPGMGQPQH
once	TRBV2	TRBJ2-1	ASRQGPNEQF
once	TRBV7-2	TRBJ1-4	ASSRQTATNEKLF
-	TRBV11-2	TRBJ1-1	ASSLVAGLAEAF
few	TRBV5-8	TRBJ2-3	ASSLRFAGGTDTQY
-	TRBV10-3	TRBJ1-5	ATHQGGTGNQPQH
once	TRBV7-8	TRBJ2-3	ASSLIRTGGQDDTQY
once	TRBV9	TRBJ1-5	ASSPRPTGTNQPQH
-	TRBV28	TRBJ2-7	ASSLDRIYREQY
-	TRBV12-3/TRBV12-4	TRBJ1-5	ASRGATGQPQH
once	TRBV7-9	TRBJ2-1	ASSRPGLAPNEQF
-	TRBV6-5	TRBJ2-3	ASSPGRMTDTQY
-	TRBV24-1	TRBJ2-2	ATSEPSGTSGRVSTGELF
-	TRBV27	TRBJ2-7	ASSYGGTSGKKRTYEQY
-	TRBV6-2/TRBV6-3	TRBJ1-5	ASSPGTSYQPQH
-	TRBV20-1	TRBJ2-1	SALRRDEQF
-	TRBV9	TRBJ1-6	ASTRDRDNSPLH
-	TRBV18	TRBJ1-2	ASSPSGEEGYT
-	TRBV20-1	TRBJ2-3	SASDRERTDTQY
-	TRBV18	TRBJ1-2	ASSPGQGEGYT
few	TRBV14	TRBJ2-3	ASSLRGDTQY
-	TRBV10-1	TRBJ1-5	ASSESVGRVIVCNQPQH
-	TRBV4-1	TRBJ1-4	ASSQTPGGTNEKLF
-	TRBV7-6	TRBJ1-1	ASSPNVAQGRNTEAF
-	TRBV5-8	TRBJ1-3	ASRESGNTIY
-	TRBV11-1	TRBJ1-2	ASSLRRGGQGGYT
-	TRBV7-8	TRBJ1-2	ASSPHRDSVSYGYT
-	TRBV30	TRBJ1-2	AWGDSSHGYT